These 15 T cell receptor beta chains were sequenced from one sample in a study of shared clonotypes between healthy human individuals. Profiling relied on immunoSEQ multiplex PCR, and the TCRdb table lists in-frame clones only, not all of them. The sample records some 510,000 clones, about four fifths being singletons. The source material was PBMCs. These receptor sequences come from a woman aged 40 to 49 in good health. Some clones in this sample may be carry-over from other donors' samples.

The gene calls are TRBV7-9 and TRBJ2-3; D perhaps matches TRBD1 (5 bases). The CDR3 totals 14 residues. V lost 0 bases and J lost 9, with 13 bases in between. CDR1 SEHNR and CDR2 FQNEAQ come from the germline V gene (reference sequence). In DNA form, the CDR3 reads TGTGCCAGCAGCTTAGCGGCACAGGAACCAACGCAGTATTTT. Translating it yields CASSLAAQEPTQYF.

This sequence joins TRBV5-6 and TRBJ1-3; D not certain. This CDR3 spans 14 amino acids. Trimming cost V 3 bases and J 2 bases, with 9 bases left between them. The germline V gene encodes CDR1 SGHDT and CDR2 YYEEEE. CDR3 sequence reads: CASSSRVPGNTIYF. The CDR3, as DNA: TGTGCCAGCAGCTCAAGGGTCCCTGGAAACACCATATATTTT.

The chain joins TRBV5-1 to TRBJ2-1, with no clear D. V was shortened by 2 bases and J by 0 bases, with 9 bases between the two germline ends. Germline CDR1 SGHRS, CDR2 YFSETQ. The CDR3 consists of 15 residues. The CDR3 DNA is TGCGCCAGCAGCTTCTATCAGAGCTCCTACAATGAGCAGTTCTTC. Translation: CASSFYQSSYNEQFF.

The chain has TRBV27 and TRBJ2-7; perhaps TRBD2 as D (5 bases). V lost 0 bases to trimming and J lost 2 bases, with 11 bases between them. The CDR3 runs to 15 residues. Germline values: CDR1 MNHEY, CDR2 SMNVEV (reference sequence). CDR3 bases: TGTGCCAGCAGTTTATCTGTGTCTAGCCCCTACGAGCAGTACTTC. Translation: CASSLSVSSPYEQYF.

This clone was seen a few times. The chain joins TRBV28 to TRBJ2-7; TRBD1 aligns across 10 bases. The CDR3 is 17 amino acids. The germline V gene has CDR1 MDHEN and CDR2 SYDVKM. V lost 5 bases, J lost 0 bases, and 10 bases stayed unmatched. CDR3 coding DNA: TGTGCCAGCAGTCCCCTTCGGACAGGGGGGAGCTCCTACGAGCAGTACTTC. Its protein is CASSPLRTGGSSYEQYF.

The sample holds one count of this clone. V is TRBV2 and J is TRBJ1-2; D gene ambiguous. V lost 2 bases, J lost 3 bases, and 7 bases lay in between. Germline values: CDR1 SNHLY, CDR2 FYNNEI. CDR3 size: 13 residues. CDR3 residues: CASSENGYYGYTF. The CDR3 DNA reads as TGTGCCAGCAGTGAAAACGGCTACTATGGCTACACCTTC.

The chain is built from TRBV5-6 and TRBJ1-1, with D hard to call. This CDR3 comprises 15 residues. V lost 4 bases to trimming and J lost 4 bases, with 17 bases between them. Germline V gene sequence: CDR1 SGHDT, CDR2 YYEEEE. The CDR3 nucleotides read TGTGCCAGCAGCCCAGTCGGTCAGGAGGGCACTGAAGCTTTCTTT. Translated, it gives CASSPVGQEGTEAFF.

The chain is built from TRBV28 and TRBJ2-7; TRBD2 agrees at 7 bases. Germline CDR1 and CDR2: MDHEN and SYDVKM. V dropped 7 bases and J dropped 5; count of bases not matched to a gene: 8. This CDR3 has 13 amino acids. The CDR3 sequence: CASNKAGLDEQYF. CDR3 DNA sequence: TGTGCCAGCAATAAAGCGGGATTGGACGAGCAGTACTTC.

This chain connects TRBV29-1 to TRBJ2-1, with TRBD2 identical over 13 bases. The CDR3 length is 15 residues. V lost 6 bases, J lost 7 bases, and 9 bases stayed unmatched. The germline V gene has CDR1 SQVTM and CDR2 ANQGSEA. This CDR3 reads CSVAGTSGTVNEQFF. The CDR3 coding sequence is TGCAGCGTCGCCGGGACTAGCGGGACGGTAAATGAGCAGTTCTTC.

The chain joins TRBV27 to TRBJ2-7, with D maybe TRBD1 (6 bases). The V and J ends lost 6 bases and 4 bases respectively, with 13 bases between them. The germline V gene encodes CDR1 MNHEY and CDR2 SMNVEV (reference sequence). The CDR3 sequence is 13 residues long. The CDR3 loop is CASSPDRWYEQYF. The CDR3 coding sequence is TGTGCCAGCAGCCCGGACAGATGGTACGAGCAGTACTTC.

This chain joins TRBV10-3 and TRBJ2-5, with D tentatively TRBD2 (6 bases). The germline gives CDR1 ENHRY, CDR2 SYGVKD. This CDR3 has 14 amino acids. The V and J ends lost 5 bases and 5 bases respectively, with 15 bases between them. The CDR3 protein is CAISSNGGWETQYF. The CDR3, as DNA: TGTGCCATCAGTTCCAATGGGGGGTGGGAGACCCAGTACTTC.

J is TRBJ1-4 and V is TRBV2; possible D gene TRBD1, 5 bases. In germline, CDR1 is SNHLY, CDR2 FYNNEI. Between the trimmed V and J ends, which lost 7 bases and 3 bases, there was a span of 12 bases. The CDR3 is 14 amino acids. CDR3 DNA: TGTGCCAGCACCGGGGGGGTTGCTAATGAAAAACTGTTTTTT. As protein: CASTGGVANEKLFF.

The chain is built from TRBV6-5 and TRBJ2-5, with a weak D call TRBD1 (6 bases). Germline V gene sequence: CDR1 MNHEY, CDR2 SVGAGI. The CDR3 sequence is 15 residues long. V was clipped by 6 bases and J by 5 bases, with 19 bases between them. This chain's CDR3 is CASSQDRRSIETQYF. CDR3 nucleotides: TGTGCCAGCAGCCAAGACAGGAGGTCCATCGAGACCCAGTACTTC.

This sequence joins TRBV2 and TRBJ1-1, with 8 positions matching TRBD1. The V gene's germline CDR1 is SNHLY and CDR2 FYNNEI. Trimming removed 4 bases from V and 4 bases from J; junction bases left unmatched: 5. The CDR3 spans 14 residues. CDR3 sequence: CASSVTGVGTEAFF. CDR3 coding DNA: TGTGCCAGCAGTGTGACAGGGGTCGGCACTGAAGCTTTCTTT.

The CDR3 coding sequence is TGTGCCAGCAGCCAAGATTGGGGGGGTGAGCAGTTCTTC. This gives the protein CASSQDWGGEQFF. The chain couples TRBV4-2 to TRBJ2-1; 7 nucleotides match TRBD2. CDR3 length equals 13 residues. V lost 0 bases and J lost 9; bases outside the gene matches: 2. Germline assignment: CDR1 LGHNA and CDR2 YNFKEQ.